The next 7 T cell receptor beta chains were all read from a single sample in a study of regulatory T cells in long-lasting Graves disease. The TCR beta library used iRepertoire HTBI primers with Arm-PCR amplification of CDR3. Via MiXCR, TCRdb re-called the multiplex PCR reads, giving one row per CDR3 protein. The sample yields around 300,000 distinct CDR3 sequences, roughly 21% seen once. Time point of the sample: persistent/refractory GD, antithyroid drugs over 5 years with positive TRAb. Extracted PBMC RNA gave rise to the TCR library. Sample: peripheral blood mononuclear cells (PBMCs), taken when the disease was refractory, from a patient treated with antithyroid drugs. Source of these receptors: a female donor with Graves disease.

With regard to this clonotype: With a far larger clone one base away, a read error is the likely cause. CDR3 DNA sequence: TGTGCCAGCAGCGCGCAGGGTAGAGGTTCACCCCTCCACTTT. As protein: CASSAQGRGSPLHF. This sequence joins TRBV6-4 and TRBJ1-6; possible D gene TRBD1, 5 bases. CDR3 length: 14 amino acids. Germline V CDR1 and CDR2: MRHNA, SNTAGT. V was clipped by 6 bases and J by 9 bases, with 15 bases between them.

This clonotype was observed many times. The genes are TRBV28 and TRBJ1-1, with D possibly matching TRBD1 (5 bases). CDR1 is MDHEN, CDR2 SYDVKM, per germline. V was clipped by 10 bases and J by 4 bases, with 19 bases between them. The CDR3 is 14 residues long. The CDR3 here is CATLEGPPITEAFF. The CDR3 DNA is TGTGCCACCTTAGAGGGGCCCCCGATCACTGAAGCTTTCTTT.

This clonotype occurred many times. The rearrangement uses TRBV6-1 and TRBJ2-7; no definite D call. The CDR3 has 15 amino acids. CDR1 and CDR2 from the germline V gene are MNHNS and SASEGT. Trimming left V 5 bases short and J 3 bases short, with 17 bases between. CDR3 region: CASSTGRTGDYEQYF. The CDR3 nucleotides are TGTGCCAGCAGTACTGGACGGACCGGCGACTACGAGCAGTACTTC.

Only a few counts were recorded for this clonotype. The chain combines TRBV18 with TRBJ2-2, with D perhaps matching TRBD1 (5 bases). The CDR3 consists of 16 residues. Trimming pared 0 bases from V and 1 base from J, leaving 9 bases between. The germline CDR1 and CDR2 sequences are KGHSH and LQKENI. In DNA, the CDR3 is TGTGCCAGCTCACCACCGGGGCAGGGGAACACCGGGGAGCTGTTTTTT. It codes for CASSPPGQGNTGELFF.

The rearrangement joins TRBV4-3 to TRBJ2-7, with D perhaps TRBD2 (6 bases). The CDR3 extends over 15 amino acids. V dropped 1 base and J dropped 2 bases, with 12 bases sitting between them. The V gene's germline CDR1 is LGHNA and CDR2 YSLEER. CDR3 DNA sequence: TGCGCCAGCAGCCAAGCCGGGACTGGGGCCTACGAGCAGTACTTC. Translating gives CASSQAGTGAYEQYF.

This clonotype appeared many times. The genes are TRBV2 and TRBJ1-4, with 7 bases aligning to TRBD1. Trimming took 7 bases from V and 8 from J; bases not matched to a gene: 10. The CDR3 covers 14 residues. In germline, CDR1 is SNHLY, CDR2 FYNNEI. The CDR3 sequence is CASMWSQGFEKLFF. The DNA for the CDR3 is TGTGCCAGCATGTGGTCACAGGGGTTCGAAAAACTGTTTTTT.

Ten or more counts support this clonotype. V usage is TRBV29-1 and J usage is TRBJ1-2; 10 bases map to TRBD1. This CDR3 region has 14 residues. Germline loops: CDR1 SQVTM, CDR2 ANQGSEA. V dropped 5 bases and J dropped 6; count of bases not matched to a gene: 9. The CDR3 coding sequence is TGCAGCGTTACTTCGGGACAGGGGTCCCATGGCTACACCTTC. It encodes CSVTSGQGSHGYTF.